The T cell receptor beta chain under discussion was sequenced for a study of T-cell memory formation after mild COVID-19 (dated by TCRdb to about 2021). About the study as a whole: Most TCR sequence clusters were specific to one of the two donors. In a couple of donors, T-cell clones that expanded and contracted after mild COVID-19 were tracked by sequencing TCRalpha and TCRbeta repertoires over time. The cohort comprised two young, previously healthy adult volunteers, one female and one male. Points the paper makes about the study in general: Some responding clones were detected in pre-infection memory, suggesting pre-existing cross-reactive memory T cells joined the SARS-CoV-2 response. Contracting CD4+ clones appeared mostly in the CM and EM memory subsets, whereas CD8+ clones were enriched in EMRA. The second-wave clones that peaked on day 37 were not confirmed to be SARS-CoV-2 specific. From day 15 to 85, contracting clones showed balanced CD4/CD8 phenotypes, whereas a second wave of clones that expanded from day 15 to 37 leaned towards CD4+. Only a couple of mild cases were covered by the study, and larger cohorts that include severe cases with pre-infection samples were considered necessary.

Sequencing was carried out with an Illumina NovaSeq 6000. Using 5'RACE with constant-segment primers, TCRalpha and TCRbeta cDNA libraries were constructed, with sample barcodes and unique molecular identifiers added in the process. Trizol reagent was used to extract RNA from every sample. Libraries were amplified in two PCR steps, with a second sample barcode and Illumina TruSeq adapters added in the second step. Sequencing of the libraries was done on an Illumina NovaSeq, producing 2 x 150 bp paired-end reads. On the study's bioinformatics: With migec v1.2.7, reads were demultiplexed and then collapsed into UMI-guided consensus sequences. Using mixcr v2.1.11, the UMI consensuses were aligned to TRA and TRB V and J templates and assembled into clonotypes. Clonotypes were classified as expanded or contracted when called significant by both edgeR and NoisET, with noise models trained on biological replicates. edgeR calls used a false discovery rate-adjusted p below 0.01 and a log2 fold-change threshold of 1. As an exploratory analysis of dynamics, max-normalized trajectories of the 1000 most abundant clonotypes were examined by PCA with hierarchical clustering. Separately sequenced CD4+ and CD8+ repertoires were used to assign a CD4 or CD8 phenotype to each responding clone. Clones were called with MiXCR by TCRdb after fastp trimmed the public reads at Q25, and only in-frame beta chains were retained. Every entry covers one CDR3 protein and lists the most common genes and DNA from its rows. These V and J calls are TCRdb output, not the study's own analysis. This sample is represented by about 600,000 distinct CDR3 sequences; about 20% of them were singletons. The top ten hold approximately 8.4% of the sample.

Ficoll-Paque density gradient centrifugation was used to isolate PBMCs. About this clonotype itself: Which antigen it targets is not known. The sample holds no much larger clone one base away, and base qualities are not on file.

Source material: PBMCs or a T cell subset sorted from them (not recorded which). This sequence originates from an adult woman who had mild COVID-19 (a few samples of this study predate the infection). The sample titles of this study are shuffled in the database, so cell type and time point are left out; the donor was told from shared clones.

The CDR3 region has the sequence CASSLYRENTEAFF. The DNA reads as follows: TGTGCCAGCAGTCTTTACCGGGAGAACACTGAAGCTTTCTTT. This chain is built from TRBV27 and TRBJ1-1; the D gene is unclear. The CDR3 has 14 amino acids, counting the end cysteine and phenylalanine. Here the CDR3 DNA is all that survives: 42 bases in frame from base 1. According to the germline V gene (reference sequence), CDR1 reads MNHEY and CDR2 reads SMNVEV. V is pared back by 5 bases and J by 1 base, with 11 bases lying between the germline termini.